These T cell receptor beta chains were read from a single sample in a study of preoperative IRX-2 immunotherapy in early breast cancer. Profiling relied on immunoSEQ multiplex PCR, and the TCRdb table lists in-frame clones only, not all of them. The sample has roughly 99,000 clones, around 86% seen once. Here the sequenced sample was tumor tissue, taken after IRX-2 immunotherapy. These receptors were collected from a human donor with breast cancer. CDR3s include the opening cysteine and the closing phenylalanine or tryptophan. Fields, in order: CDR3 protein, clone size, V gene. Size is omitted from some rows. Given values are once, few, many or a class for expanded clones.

CASRAGGTGTHGYTF NA TRBV6-8
CASSLSGGPPQYEQYF NA TRBV5-1
CATSRDREQPGNEQFF NA TRBV15
CASSLAAGVRETQYF NA TRBV5-1
CASVSWGGLNTEAFF NA TRBV28
CASTTEFDTEAFF NA TRBV6-8
CASSYEPLAGVAYNEQFF NA TRBV6-8
CASSEGNPNQPQHF NA TRBV10-1
CASSLEQGDEKLFF few TRBV5-1
CAWRLGLAIAGGTDTQYF NA TRBV30
CASSLEGLWTEAFF NA TRBV5-1
CASSPRQGIDGKLFF NA TRBV7-7
CASSFWGLNRYEQYF NA TRBV11-3
CASTRASGYNEQFF NA TRBV19
CASSPTREAYEQYF NA TRBV18
CASSRDGTTGNTIYF NA TRBV5-1
CASSSFGESYNEQFF NA TRBV28
CASSYPWTGNQAYEQYF NA TRBV6-8
CASSRDSAYNEQFF few TRBV7-6
CAWSVTTATGNTIYF NA TRBV30
CASSPFATGISRNTIYF NA TRBV28
CASSLRVHGGELFF NA TRBV28
CASARDRGIQETQYF NA TRBV6-8
CASSIVERLAYANTGELFF NA TRBV19
CASSMNRDGTNTEAFF NA TRBV5-1
CASSLGDRANEKLFF NA TRBV7-8
CASNSGQGDSNIQYF NA TRBV19
CASSLDLAYYGYTF few TRBV5-1
CASSYSGTAGYTF NA TRBV6-8
CASLGGGASYNSPLHF NA TRBV28
CASTNPPGLLLEQYF NA TRBV28
CASSETTGGADTQYF NA TRBV10-1
CASRTAGQGPNTQYF NA TRBV10-2
CASSKGTGYEQYF NA TRBV6-7
CASSSSGGYGETQYF NA TRBV5-1
CASSIGQNSGELFF once TRBV10-2
CASSPPGVGQPQHF NA TRBV18
CASHPGGSFTEAFF NA TRBV5-1
CASSPSLSGNTIYF once TRBV18
CASSTNRDRAYEQYF NA TRBV28